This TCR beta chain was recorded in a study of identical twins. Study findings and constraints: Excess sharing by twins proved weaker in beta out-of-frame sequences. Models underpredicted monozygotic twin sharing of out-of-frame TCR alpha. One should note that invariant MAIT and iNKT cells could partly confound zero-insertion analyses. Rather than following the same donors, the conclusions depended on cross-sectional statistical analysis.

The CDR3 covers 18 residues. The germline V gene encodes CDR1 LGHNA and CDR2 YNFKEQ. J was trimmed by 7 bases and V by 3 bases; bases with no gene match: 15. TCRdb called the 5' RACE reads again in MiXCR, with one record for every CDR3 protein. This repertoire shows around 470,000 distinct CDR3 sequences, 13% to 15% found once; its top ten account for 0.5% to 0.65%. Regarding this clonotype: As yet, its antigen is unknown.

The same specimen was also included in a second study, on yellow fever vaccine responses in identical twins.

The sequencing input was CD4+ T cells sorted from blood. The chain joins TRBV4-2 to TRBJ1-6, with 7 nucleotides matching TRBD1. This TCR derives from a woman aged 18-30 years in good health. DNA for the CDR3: TGTGCCAGCAGCCACGACTTGGGGCCGGGACAGTCGAATTCACCCCTCCACTTT. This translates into CASSHDLGPGQSNSPLHF.